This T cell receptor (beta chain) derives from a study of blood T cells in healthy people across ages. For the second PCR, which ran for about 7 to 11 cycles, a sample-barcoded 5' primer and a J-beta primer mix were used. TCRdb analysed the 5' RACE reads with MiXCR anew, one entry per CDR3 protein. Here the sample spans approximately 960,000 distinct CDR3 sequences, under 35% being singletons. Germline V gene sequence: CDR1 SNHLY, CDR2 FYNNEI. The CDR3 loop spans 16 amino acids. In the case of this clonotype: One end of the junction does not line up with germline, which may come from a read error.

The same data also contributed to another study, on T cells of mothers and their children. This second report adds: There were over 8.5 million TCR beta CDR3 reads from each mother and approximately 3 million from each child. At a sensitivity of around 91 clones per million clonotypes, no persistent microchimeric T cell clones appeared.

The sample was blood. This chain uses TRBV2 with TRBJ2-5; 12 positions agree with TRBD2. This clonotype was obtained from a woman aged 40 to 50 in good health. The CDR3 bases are TGTGCCAGCAGTGGACCTAGCGGGGGGGCTCAAGAGGCCCAGTACTTC. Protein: CASSGPSGGAQEAQYF.